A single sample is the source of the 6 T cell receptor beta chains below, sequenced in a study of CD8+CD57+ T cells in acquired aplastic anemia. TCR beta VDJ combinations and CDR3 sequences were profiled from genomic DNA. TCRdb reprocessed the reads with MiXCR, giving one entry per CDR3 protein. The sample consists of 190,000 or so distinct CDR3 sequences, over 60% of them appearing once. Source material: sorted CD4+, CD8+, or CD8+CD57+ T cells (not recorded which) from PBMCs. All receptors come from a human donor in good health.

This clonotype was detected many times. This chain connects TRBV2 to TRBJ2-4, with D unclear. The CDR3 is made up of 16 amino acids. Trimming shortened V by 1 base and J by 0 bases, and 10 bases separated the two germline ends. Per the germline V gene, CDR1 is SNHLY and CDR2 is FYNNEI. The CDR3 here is CASSEGIALAKNIQYF. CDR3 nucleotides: TGTGCCAGCAGTGAAGGTATAGCCCTAGCCAAAAACATTCAGTACTTC.

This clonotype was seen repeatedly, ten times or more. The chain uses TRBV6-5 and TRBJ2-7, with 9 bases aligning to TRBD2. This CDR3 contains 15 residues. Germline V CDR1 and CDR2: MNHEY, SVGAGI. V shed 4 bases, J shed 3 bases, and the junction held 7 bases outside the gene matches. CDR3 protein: CASSFSSGGGYEQYF. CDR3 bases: TGTGCCAGCAGTTTCAGTAGCGGGGGAGGCTACGAGCAGTACTTC.

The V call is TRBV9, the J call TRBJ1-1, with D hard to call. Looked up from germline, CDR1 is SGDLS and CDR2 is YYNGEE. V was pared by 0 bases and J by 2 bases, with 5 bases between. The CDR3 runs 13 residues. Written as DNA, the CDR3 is TGTGCCAGCAGCGTAGGTATAAACACTGAAGCTTTCTTT. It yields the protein CASSVGINTEAFF.

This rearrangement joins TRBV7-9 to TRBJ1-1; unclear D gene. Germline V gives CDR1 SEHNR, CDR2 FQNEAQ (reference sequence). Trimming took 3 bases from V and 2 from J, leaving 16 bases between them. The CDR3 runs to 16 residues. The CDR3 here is CASSLVAATLNTEAFF. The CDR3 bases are TGTGCCAGCAGCTTGGTGGCAGCTACCCTCAACACTGAAGCTTTCTTT.

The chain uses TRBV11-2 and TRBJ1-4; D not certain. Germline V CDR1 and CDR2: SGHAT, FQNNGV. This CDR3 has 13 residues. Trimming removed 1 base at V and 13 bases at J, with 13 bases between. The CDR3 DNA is TGTGCCAGCAGCTTAGGGGAGTCAGGCCTACTGTTTTTT. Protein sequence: CASSLGESGLLFF. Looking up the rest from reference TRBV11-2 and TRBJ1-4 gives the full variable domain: EAGVAQSPRYKIIEKRQSVAFWCNPISGHATLYWYQQILGQGPKLLIQFQNNGVVDDSQLPKDRFSAERLKGVDSTLKIQPAKLEDSAVYLCASSLGESGLLFFGSGTQLSVL.

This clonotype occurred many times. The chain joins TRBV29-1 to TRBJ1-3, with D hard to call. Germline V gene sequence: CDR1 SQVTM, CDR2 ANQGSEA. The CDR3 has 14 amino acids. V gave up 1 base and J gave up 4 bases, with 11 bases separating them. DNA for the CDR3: TGCAGCGTTGAAGGGGATCTATCCGGAAACACCATATATTTT. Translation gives CSVEGDLSGNTIYF.